In this sample, the clone carrying this T cell receptor (beta chain) turned up a few times. Its antigen is unidentified. This entry belongs to a study of cytomegalovirus exposure and HLA in healthy donors. Study-wide results and caveats: Several V segments, TRBV6-2 and TRBV6-3 among them, could not be told apart and were dropped. In an earlier analysis, about 87% or about 30%: the productive usage of most TCR beta V segments. Clonal expansion was found to be greater in HLA-associated TCR beta chains than in equally common others in a later analysis. The authors assumed roughly uniform sequencing depth across donors for presence/absence analyses.

Primers: 60 Vbeta forward and 13 Jbeta reverse. Only in-frame clones appear in the TCRdb table, and some are missing; sequencing was by immunoSEQ multiplex PCR. In the table there are 110,000 or so clones, roughly 80% of which are singletons. The CDR3 loop spans 13 amino acids. The V segment lost 2 bases and the J segment 6 bases; nucleotides outside the gene matches: 0. From germline, CDR1 is KGHSH and CDR2 LQKENI. This sequence joins TRBV18 and TRBJ1-4; 7 nucleotides match TRBD1. The sequencing sample was made of PBMCs. The source is a female donor in good health and CMV-seronegative. The CDR3 spells CASSPGTDEKLFF. The CDR3, as DNA: TGTGCCAGCTCACCAGGGACAGATGAAAAACTGTTTTTT.